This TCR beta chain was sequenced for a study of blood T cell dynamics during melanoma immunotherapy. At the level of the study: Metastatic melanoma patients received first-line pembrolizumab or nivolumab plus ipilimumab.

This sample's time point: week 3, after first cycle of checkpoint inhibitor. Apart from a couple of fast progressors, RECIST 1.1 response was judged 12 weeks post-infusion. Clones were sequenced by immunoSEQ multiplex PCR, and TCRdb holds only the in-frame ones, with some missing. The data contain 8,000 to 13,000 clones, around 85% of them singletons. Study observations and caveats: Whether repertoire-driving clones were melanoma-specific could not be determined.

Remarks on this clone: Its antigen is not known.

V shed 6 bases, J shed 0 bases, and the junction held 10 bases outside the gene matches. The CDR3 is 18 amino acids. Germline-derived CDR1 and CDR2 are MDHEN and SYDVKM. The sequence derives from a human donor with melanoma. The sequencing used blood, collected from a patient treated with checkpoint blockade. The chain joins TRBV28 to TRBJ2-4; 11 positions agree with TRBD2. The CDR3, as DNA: TGTGCCAGCAGCCTAGCGGGAGGAAACTACTTAGCCAAAAACATTCAGTACTTC. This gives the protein CASSLAGGNYLAKNIQYF.